This TCR beta chain was identified during a study of shared clonotypes between healthy human individuals. Findings and caveats of the study: The study generally estimated greater richness for naive than memory subsets. Clonotypes shared by all four sorted-subset donors had higher generation probabilities than non-shared clonotypes. The study sampled only blood, and tissue repertoires likely differ.

Naive CD8 cells lacked CD45RO and underwent positive selection for CCR7, leaving out terminally differentiated effector memory CD45RA+ cells. Generated by immunoSEQ multiplex PCR, the TCRdb table keeps only in-frame clones and is missing some. The sample includes some 600,000 clones, 96% of them seen just once. Germline V gene sequence: CDR1 LNHDA, CDR2 SQIVND (reference sequence). V was shortened by 3 bases and J by 1 base, with 6 bases between the two germline ends. This CDR3 spans 13 amino acids. Note on this clone: Antigen unknown.

The chain employs TRBV19 and TRBJ1-1; no clear D. Sample: naive CD8+ T cells sorted from blood. The source is a woman in her 30s in good health. CDR3 protein: CASSMGANTEAFF. CDR3 nucleotides: TGTGCCAGTAGTATGGGAGCGAACACTGAAGCTTTCTTT.